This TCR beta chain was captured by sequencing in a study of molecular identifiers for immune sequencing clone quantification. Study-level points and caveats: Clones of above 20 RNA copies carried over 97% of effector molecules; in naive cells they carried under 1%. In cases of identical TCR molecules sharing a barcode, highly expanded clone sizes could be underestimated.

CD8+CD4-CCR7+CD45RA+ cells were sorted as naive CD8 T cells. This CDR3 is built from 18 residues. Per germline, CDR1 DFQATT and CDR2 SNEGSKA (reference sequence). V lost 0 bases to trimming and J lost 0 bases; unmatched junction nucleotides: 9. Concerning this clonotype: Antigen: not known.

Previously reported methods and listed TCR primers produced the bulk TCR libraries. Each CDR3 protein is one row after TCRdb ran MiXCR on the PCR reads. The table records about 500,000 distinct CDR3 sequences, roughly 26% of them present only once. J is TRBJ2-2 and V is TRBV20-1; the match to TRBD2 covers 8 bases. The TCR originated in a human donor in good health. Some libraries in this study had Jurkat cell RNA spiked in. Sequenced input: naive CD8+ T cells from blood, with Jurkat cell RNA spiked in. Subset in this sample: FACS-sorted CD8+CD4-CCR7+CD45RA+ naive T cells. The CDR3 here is CSARDIAGAGANTGELFF. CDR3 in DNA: TGCAGTGCTAGAGATATTGCCGGAGCGGGAGCGAACACCGGGGAGCTGTTTTTT.